These 24 T cell receptor beta chains were sequenced from one sample in a study of shared clonotypes between healthy human individuals. Clones were sequenced by immunoSEQ multiplex PCR, and TCRdb holds only the in-frame ones, with some missing. The profile covers about 2.4 million clones, with more than 85% appearing a single time and approximately 0.36% taken by the ten largest. The sequenced sample was naive CD4+ T cells from PBMCs. Subset here: CD45RA+ positively selected. Receptors originate from a man between 18 and 35 years old in good health. Some clones in this sample may be carry-over from other donors' samples.

The V call is TRBV28, the J call TRBJ1-2; 7 positions match TRBD1. V was clipped by 1 base and J by 7 bases; unmatched bases: 6. The germline CDR1 and CDR2 sequences are MDHEN and SYDVKM. This CDR3 has 14 residues. CDR3 DNA: TGTGCCAGCAGTTTATCGCAGGGGGATGGTGGCTACACCTTC. It translates to CASSLSQGDGGYTF.

The V and J genes are TRBV5-1 and TRBJ2-6, with unresolved D. CDR3 length: 16 residues. In germline, CDR1 is SGHRS, CDR2 YFSETQ. Trimming removed 0 bases at V and 0 bases at J, with 7 bases between. CDR3: CASSLEFFSGANVLTF. The CDR3 DNA reads TGCGCCAGCAGCTTGGAGTTCTTCTCTGGGGCCAACGTCCTGACTTTC.

V usage is TRBV11-3 and J usage is TRBJ2-1; TRBD2 aligns across 12 bases. The V gene end was trimmed by 5 bases and the J gene end by 5 bases; junction bases not matched to a gene: 4. The germline V gene has CDR1 SGHNT and CDR2 YENEEA. The CDR3 is 15 residues long. CDR3 loop: CASSPRLAGDNEQFF. The CDR3 nucleotides are TGTGCCAGCAGCCCCCGACTAGCGGGAGACAATGAGCAGTTCTTC.

The rearrangement links TRBV10-3 to TRBJ2-7; 11 nucleotides match TRBD1. There are 13 residues in the CDR3. V dropped 11 bases and J dropped 5; count of bases not matched to a gene: 8. Germline assignment: CDR1 ENHRY and CDR2 SYGVKD. CDR3 sequence: CAASGQGGDEQYF. The CDR3 nucleotides are TGTGCCGCATCGGGACAGGGGGGTGACGAGCAGTACTTC.

The chain uses TRBV5-1 and TRBJ2-3; 10 bases line up with TRBD2. CDR1 and CDR2 (germline): SGHRS, YFSETQ. This CDR3 region has 15 residues. Unmatched junction bases numbered 9, after V lost 9 bases and J lost 2 bases. The CDR3 region is CATRTSGQYTDTQYF. DNA for the CDR3: TGCGCCACCAGGACTAGCGGACAGTACACAGATACGCAGTATTTT.

Here the CDR3 DNA reads TGTGCCAGTAGTATAGCCCCAGCTTTTGGGGGTTACGAGCAGTACTTC. It encodes CASSIAPAFGGYEQYF. V and J are TRBV19 and TRBJ2-7, with D possibly being TRBD1 or TRBD2 (5 bases each). Trimming shortened V by 1 base and J by 4 bases, and 17 bases separated the two germline ends. The germline CDR1 and CDR2 sequences are LNHDA and SQIVND (reference sequence). The CDR3 is 16 residues long.

This chain joins TRBV18 and TRBJ2-2; D may correspond to TRBD1 or TRBD2 (5 bases each). Trimming pared 5 bases from V and 1 base from J, leaving 14 bases between. CDR3 size: 16 residues. Per germline, CDR1 KGHSH and CDR2 LQKENI. CDR3 protein: CASSSPGRRNTGELFF. CDR3 DNA: TGTGCCAGCTCATCCCCGGGACGGAGGAACACCGGGGAGCTGTTTTTT.

This clone was seen a single time. Distinct nucleotide sequences in the sample also encode this CDR3. Written as DNA, the CDR3 is TGTGCCATCAGTGACAGGAACAATCAGCCCCAGCATTTT. It translates to CAISDRNNQPQHF. J is TRBJ1-5 and V is TRBV10-3; D not resolved. V was clipped by 3 bases and J by 3 bases, with 6 bases between them. This CDR3 contains 13 residues. CDR1 is ENHRY, CDR2 SYGVKD, per germline.

This clone was counted between two and nine times. Within the sample, other DNA sequences also encode this same CDR3. The chain carries TRBV9 and TRBJ1-3; D gene ambiguous. Germline CDR1 and CDR2: SGDLS and YYNGEE. The CDR3 is 15 residues long. Trimming took off 0 bases at V and 0 bases at J, with 7 bases between the two ends. The CDR3 region has the DNA TGTGCCAGCAGCGTAGGGAAAAGCTCTGGAAACACCATATATTTT. It is translated as CASSVGKSSGNTIYF.

This chain uses TRBV6-5 with TRBJ2-5, with 12 positions matching TRBD1. J lost 4 bases, V lost 6 bases, and 6 bases had no gene match. The CDR3 extends over 15 amino acids. Germline CDR1 MNHEY, CDR2 SVGAGI. The CDR3 region is CASRDGTGGRETQYF. CDR3 bases: TGTGCCAGCAGAGACGGGACAGGGGGCAGAGAGACCCAGTACTTC.

Here the CDR3 reads CASSLEQTGVPANYGYTF. In DNA, the CDR3 is TGTGCCAGCAGTTTGGAGCAAACAGGGGTCCCAGCTAACTATGGCTACACCTTC. The chain recombines TRBV27 with TRBJ1-2; 7 positions match TRBD1. The trim removed 3 bases at V and 0 bases at J, leaving 13 bases unmatched. CDR1 is MNHEY and CDR2 is SMNVEV in the germline V gene (reference sequence). This CDR3 is 18 amino acids long.

The rearrangement uses TRBV7-8 and TRBJ2-3, with TRBD1 as a possible D gene (6 bases). The germline V gene encodes CDR1 SGHVS and CDR2 FQNEAQ. V shed 6 bases and J shed 5 bases, with 15 bases lying between them. CDR3 size: 14 residues. The CDR3 bases are TGTGCCAGCAGTTTTACAGGGCTAGGAGATACGCAGTATTTT. It translates to CASSFTGLGDTQYF.

This chain joins TRBV9 and TRBJ1-5, with D possibly being TRBD1 (5 bases). The length of the CDR3 is 17 residues. Trimming took 7 bases from V and 0 from J, leaving 20 bases between them. CDR1 and CDR2 from the germline V gene are SGDLS and YYNGEE. CDR3 amino acids: CASSHRSFPYSNQPQHF. For the CDR3, the DNA is TGTGCCAGCTCGCACAGGAGCTTCCCATATAGCAATCAGCCCCAGCATTTT.

Worth noting for this clone: Other DNA sequences in the same sample also yield this CDR3. The chain has TRBV5-1 and TRBJ1-1, with 7 bases fitting TRBD1. Losses at the gene ends were 4 bases for V and 3 bases for J; bases not matched to a gene: 3. This CDR3 spans 13 amino acids. From germline, CDR1 is SGHRS and CDR2 YFSETQ. As DNA, the CDR3 is TGCGCCAGCAGCCCAACAGGGGACACTGAAGCTTTCTTT. Translation: CASSPTGDTEAFF. Full variable domain (outside the CDR3, taken from reference TRBV5-1 and TRBJ1-1): KAGVTQTPRYLIKTRGQQVTLSCSPISGHRSVSWYQQTPGQGLQFLFEYFSETQRNKGNFPGRFSGRQFSNSRSEMNVSTLELGDSALYLCASSPTGDTEAFFGQGTRLTVV.

The gene calls are TRBV2 and TRBJ2-3, with D unresolved. Germline V gene lookup returns CDR1 SNHLY and CDR2 FYNNEI. This CDR3 is built from 12 residues. V lost 0 bases to trimming and J lost 8 bases, with 6 bases between them. The CDR3 DNA reads TGTGCCAGCAGTGAAGCTTGGACTACGCAGTATTTT. Its protein is CASSEAWTTQYF.

Comments on this clone: Distinct nucleotide sequences in the sample also encode this CDR3. This sequence joins TRBV7-2 and TRBJ2-1; TRBD1 aligns across 9 bases. There are 14 residues in the CDR3. Trimming removed 3 bases from V and 9 bases from J; junction bases left unmatched: 6. Germline CDR1 reads SGHTA; CDR2 reads FQGNSA. The CDR3 DNA is TGTGCCAGCAGCTTGGGGGGGACAGGGAGTGAGCAGTTCTTC. This gives the protein CASSLGGTGSEQFF.

The chain combines TRBV2 with TRBJ2-7; 16 bases align to TRBD2. Germline V gives CDR1 SNHLY, CDR2 FYNNEI. The CDR3 contains 13 residues. V lost 6 bases to trimming and J lost 10 bases; unmatched junction nucleotides: 3. CDR3: CASSGTSGRDQYF. CDR3 DNA sequence: TGTGCCAGCAGCGGGACTAGCGGGAGGGATCAGTACTTC.

This sequence joins TRBV29-1 and TRBJ2-1; D may be TRBD1 or TRBD2 (5 bases each). With 2 bases removed from V and 0 bases from J, the gap between germline ends came to 14 bases. This CDR3 has 16 amino acids. Germline assignment: CDR1 SQVTM and CDR2 ANQGSEA. The CDR3 bases are TGCAGCGTTGAACGGACGGGGACGAGCTCCTACAATGAGCAGTTCTTC. It specifies CSVERTGTSSYNEQFF.

A single count supports this clone. The DNA for the CDR3 is TGTGCCAGCAGCCCCGGGACTAGCGGGAGTCTTGGGATAGATACGCAGTATTTT. It codes for CASSPGTSGSLGIDTQYF. The chain has TRBV9 and TRBJ2-3; 14 bases align to TRBD2. The CDR3 is made up of 18 amino acids. Trimming at V came to 4 bases and at J to 5 bases, leaving 12 bases not matched to a gene. Germline-derived CDR1 and CDR2 are SGDLS and YYNGEE.

V and J are TRBV4-1 and TRBJ1-2, with TRBD1 matching 10 bases. Per germline, CDR1 MGHRA and CDR2 YSYEKL. This CDR3 region has 14 residues. With 4 bases clipped from V and 6 bases from J, the junction kept 5 bases outside the gene matches. CDR3 amino acids: CASSRDRGGDGYTF. The CDR3, as DNA: TGCGCCAGCAGCCGGGACAGGGGAGGGGATGGCTACACCTTC.

For this clone: The same CDR3 also results from other DNA sequences found in this sample. V usage is TRBV30 and J usage is TRBJ2-5, with no clear D. Germline-derived CDR1 and CDR2 are GTSNPN and SVGIG (reference sequence). The V end was cut by 0 bases, the J end by 5 bases, with 4 bases between. This CDR3 contains 11 residues. CDR3 nucleotides: TGTGCCTGGAGTGTAGGGGAGACCCAGTACTTC. Its translation is CAWSVGETQYF.

The V and J genes are TRBV7-2 and TRBJ2-7; D is unclear. Trimming stripped 5 bases from V and 6 bases from J, with 17 bases between. Germline CDR1 is SGHTA and CDR2 is FQGNSA. The CDR3 covers 14 residues. The CDR3 sequence: CASSPQVENFEQYF. In DNA, the CDR3 is TGTGCCAGCAGCCCCCAAGTGGAAAACTTCGAGCAGTACTTC.

The chain uses TRBV7-9 and TRBJ2-7; TRBD2 matches 10 bases. The CDR3 extends over 14 amino acids. J was trimmed by 4 bases and V by 2 bases; bases with no gene match: 2. CDR1 is SEHNR and CDR2 is FQNEAQ in the germline V gene (reference sequence). The CDR3 nucleotides are TGTGCCAGCAGCTTACAAGCGGGAGGGTACGAGCAGTACTTC. This codes for CASSLQAGGYEQYF. Drawing the rest from reference TRBV7-9 and TRBJ2-7, the complete variable domain is DTGVSQNPRHKITKRGQNVTFRCDPISEHNRLYWYRQTLGQGPEFLTYFQNEAQLEKSRLLSDRFSAERPKGSFSTLEIQRTEQGDSAMYLCASSLQAGGYEQYFGPGTRLTVT.

The chain is built from TRBV28 and TRBJ2-7; D may correspond to TRBD1 or TRBD2 (6 bases each). The ends were cut back, 2 bases at V and 5 bases at J, with 13 bases in the middle. This CDR3 has 14 residues. Germline values: CDR1 MDHEN, CDR2 SYDVKM. The CDR3 loop reads CASSLVGGQDEQYF. CDR3 DNA sequence: TGTGCCAGCAGTTTAGTGGGGGGCCAGGACGAGCAGTACTTC.